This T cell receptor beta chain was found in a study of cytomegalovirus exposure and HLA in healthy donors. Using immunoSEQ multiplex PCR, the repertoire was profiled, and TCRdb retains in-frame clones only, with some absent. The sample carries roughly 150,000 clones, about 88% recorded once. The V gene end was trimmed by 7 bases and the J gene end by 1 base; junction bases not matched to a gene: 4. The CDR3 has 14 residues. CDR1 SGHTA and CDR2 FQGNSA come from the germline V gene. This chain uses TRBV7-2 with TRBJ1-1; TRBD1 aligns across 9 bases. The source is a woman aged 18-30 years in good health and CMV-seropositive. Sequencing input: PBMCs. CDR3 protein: CASTVQGANTEAFF. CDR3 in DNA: TGTGCCAGCACCGTACAGGGGGCGAACACTGAAGCTTTCTTT.